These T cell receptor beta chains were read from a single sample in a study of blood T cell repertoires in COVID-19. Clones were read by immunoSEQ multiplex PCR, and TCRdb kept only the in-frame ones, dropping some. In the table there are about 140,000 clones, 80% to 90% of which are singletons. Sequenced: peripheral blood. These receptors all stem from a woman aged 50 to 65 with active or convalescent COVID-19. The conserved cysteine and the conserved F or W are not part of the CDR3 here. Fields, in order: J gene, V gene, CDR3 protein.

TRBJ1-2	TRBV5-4	ASSPRPGTSYGYT
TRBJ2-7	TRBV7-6	ASSFNNEQY
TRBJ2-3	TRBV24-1	ATSEGRGTDTQY
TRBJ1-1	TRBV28	ASSSRTGGFFTEAF
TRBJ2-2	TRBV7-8	ATRQGLAGELF
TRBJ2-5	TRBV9	ASSVDPSYEGETQY
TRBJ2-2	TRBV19	ASSPRGASVVTGELF
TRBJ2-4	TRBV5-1	ASSLGTGGIQY
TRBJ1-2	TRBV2	ASRGQGGPSANYGYT
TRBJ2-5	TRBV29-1	SVGSGRKETQY
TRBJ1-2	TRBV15	ATSRGTEPYGYT
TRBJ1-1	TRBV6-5	ASRKLLTGNTEAF
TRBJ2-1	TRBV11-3	ASSRELSSGRAEQF
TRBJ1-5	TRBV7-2	ASSLQGNQPQH
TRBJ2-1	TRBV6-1	ASSERSSGRDEQF
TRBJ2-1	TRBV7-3	ASSERGENEQF
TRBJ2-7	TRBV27	ASSLFSQKYEQY
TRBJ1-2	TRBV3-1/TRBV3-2	ASSPREQGRGGYT
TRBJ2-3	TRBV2	ASSQDSSTDTQY
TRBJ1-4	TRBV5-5	ASIRQGGEKLF
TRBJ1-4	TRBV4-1	ASSQVASTGYNEKLF
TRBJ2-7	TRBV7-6	ASSLAAGESSYEQY
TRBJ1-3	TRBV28	ASSLFPSSGNTIY
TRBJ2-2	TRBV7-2	ASSFLAANTGELF
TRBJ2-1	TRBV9	ASSVTGGSFNEQF
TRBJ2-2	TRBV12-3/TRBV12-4	ASSFQAPGELF
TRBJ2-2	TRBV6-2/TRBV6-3	ASSITGSYTGELF
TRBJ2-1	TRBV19	ASRPVTASGLGEQF
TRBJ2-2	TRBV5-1	ASSIGLAGSGELF
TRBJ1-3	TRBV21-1	ASSKALRVQRFENTIY
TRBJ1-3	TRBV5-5	ASSLSASPALLSGNTIY
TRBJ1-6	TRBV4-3	ASSHGDTNSPLH
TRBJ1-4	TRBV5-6	ASSLGGQTNEKLF
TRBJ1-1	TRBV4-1	ASSLTDRANTEAF
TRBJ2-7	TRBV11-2	ASSPDRDYEQY
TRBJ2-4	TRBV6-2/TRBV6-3	ASSDLGGKKVKNIQY
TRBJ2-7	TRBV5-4	ASSLAPQGSYEQY
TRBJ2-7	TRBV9	ASSVTAGYEQY
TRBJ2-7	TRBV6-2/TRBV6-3	ASSSPGQGRQY
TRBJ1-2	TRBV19	ASSSDRGLYGYT
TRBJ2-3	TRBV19	ASSIRGTQY
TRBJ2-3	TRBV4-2	ASSRTGFSDTQY
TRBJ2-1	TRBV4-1	ASSPSRTSGSRRGYNEQF
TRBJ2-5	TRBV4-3	ASSQDGTGGGETQY
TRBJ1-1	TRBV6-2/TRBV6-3	ASSLYANEAF
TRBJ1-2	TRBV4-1	ASSQEGTHYGYT
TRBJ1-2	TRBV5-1	ASSLAAGFNYGYT
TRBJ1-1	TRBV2	ASSESSDTEAF
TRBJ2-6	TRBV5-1	ASTPFSGANVLT
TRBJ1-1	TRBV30	AQRPGGGWFKAF